A selection of T cell receptor beta chains follows, all from one sample in a study of cytomegalovirus exposure and HLA in healthy donors. TCRdb keeps only in-frame clones here, not all; method: immunoSEQ multiplex PCR. The sample includes about 77,000 clones, over 65% of them seen just once. The sequenced sample consisted of PBMCs. These receptor sequences come from a man aged 35 to 55 in good health and CMV-seronegative. CDR3s include the opening cysteine and the closing phenylalanine or tryptophan. A D gene is named only where the DNA matches it firmly. Part of the rows lack a size; the others show once, few, many or a class for expanded clones.

NA	12	few	TRBV7-9	TRBJ1-4	CASSPSNEKLFF	TGTGCCAGCAGCCCCTCCAATGAAAAACTGTTTTTT
TRBD1	14	NA	TRBV28	TRBJ1-4	CASRTGGTNEKLFF	TGTGCCAGCAGGACAGGGGGGACTAATGAAAAACTGTTTTTT
NA	14	NA	TRBV5-4	TRBJ2-2	CASSYRQNTGELFF	TGTGCCAGCAGCTATAGACAGAACACCGGGGAGCTGTTTTTT
NA	16	once	TRBV10-3	TRBJ1-4	CAISESKAGANEKLFF	TGTGCCATCAGTGAGTCGAAGGCGGGTGCTAATGAAAAACTGTTTTTT
NA	15	once	TRBV28	TRBJ1-2	CASTAGGGSLYGYTF	TGTGCCAGCACCGCGGGGGGGGGCTCTCTCTATGGCTACACCTTC
NA	14	NA	TRBV5-1	TRBJ1-2	CASSHGTATYGYTF	TGCGCCAGCAGCCACGGGACTGCTACATATGGCTACACCTTC
NA	14	few	TRBV9	TRBJ1-1	CASSAEQGNTEAFF	TGTGCCAGCAGCGCAGAACAGGGAAATACTGAAGCTTTCTTT
NA	15	NA	TRBV7-9	TRBJ2-1	CASSSGHPSYNEQFF	TGTGCCAGCAGCTCAGGACACCCGTCCTACAATGAGCAGTTCTTC
TRBD1	17	NA	TRBV28	TRBJ1-5	CASSTGTGPPSNQPQHF	TGTGCCAGCAGTACGGGGACAGGGCCGCCCAGCAATCAGCCCCAGCATTTT
TRBD1	14	NA	TRBV9	TRBJ1-4	CASSGGGQGEKLFF	TGTGCCAGCAGCGGCGGGGGACAGGGGGAAAAACTGTTTTTT
TRBD1	14	NA	TRBV12-5	TRBJ1-1	CASGFDRGNTEAFF	TGTGCTAGTGGTTTCGACAGGGGGAACACTGAAGCTTTCTTT
TRBD2	17	once	TRBV4-3	TRBJ2-1	CASSRGLLAGGYNEQFF	TGCGCCAGCAGCCGAGGCCTACTAGCGGGTGGCTACAATGAGCAGTTCTTC
TRBD2	17	NA	TRBV7-3	TRBJ2-3	CASSPSGAGGATDTQYF	TGTGCCAGCAGCCCCAGTGGAGCGGGAGGGGCAACAGATACGCAGTATTTT
NA	13	few	TRBV5-6	TRBJ2-1	CASSLVPIGEQFF	TGTGCCAGCAGCTTGGTCCCTATCGGTGAGCAGTTCTTC
TRBD1	14	NA	TRBV6-4	TRBJ1-1	CASSEPDRGTEAFF	TGTGCCAGCAGTGAACCCGACAGGGGGACTGAAGCTTTCTTT
TRBD2	19	NA	TRBV7-2	TRBJ2-2	CASSLWASGRARNTGELFF	TGTGCCAGCAGCTTATGGGCTAGCGGGAGGGCCCGTAACACCGGGGAGCTGTTTTTT
NA	16	NA	TRBV28	TRBJ2-2	CASSSVGVQNTGELFF	TGTGCCAGCAGTTCTGTCGGGGTGCAGAACACCGGGGAGCTGTTTTTT
TRBD2	14	NA	TRBV6-1	TRBJ2-7	CASSPASGRGEQYF	TGTGCCAGCAGTCCCGCTAGCGGGAGGGGCGAGCAGTACTTC
TRBD2	15	NA	TRBV4-1	TRBJ2-5	CASSPRGGRGETQYF	TGCGCCAGCAGCCCCCGGGGAGGGCGGGGGGAGACCCAGTACTTC
TRBD1	15	NA	TRBV7-2	TRBJ1-2	CASSPRDRLLYGYTF	TGTGCCAGCAGCCCCCGGGACAGGCTTCTTTATGGCTACACCTTC
TRBD2	14	NA	TRBV5-1	TRBJ2-1	CASSLGTSGNEQFF	TGCGCCAGCAGCTTGGGGACTAGCGGCAATGAGCAGTTCTTC
NA	14	NA	TRBV6-1	TRBJ1-5	CASSEQGSHQPQHF	TGTGCCAGCAGTGAACAGGGAAGCCATCAGCCCCAGCATTTT
NA	14	few	TRBV27	TRBJ1-2	CASSLAMGARGYTF	TGTGCCAGCAGTTTAGCGATGGGGGCCAGAGGCTACACCTTC
TRBD2	15	NA	TRBV6-4	TRBJ2-3	CASSDLAGGTDTQYF	TGTGCCAGCAGTGACTTAGCGGGAGGCACAGATACGCAGTATTTT
TRBD2	16	NA	TRBV4-3	TRBJ2-1	CASSPLSGGSWNEQFF	TGCGCCAGCAGCCCCCTTAGTGGCGGGAGTTGGAATGAGCAGTTCTTC
NA	14	NA	TRBV5-1	TRBJ1-1	CASSLEAGNTEAFF	TGCGCCAGCAGCTTGGAGGCGGGGAACACTGAAGCTTTCTTT
TRBD1	15	NA	TRBV6-5	TRBJ1-6	CASSSLTGANSPLHF	TGTGCCAGCAGTTCCCTGACAGGGGCTAATTCACCCCTCCACTTT
TRBD1	14	NA	TRBV4-3	TRBJ1-4	CASSQRTGNEKLFF	TGCGCCAGCAGCCAAAGGACAGGGAATGAAAAACTGTTTTTT
TRBD2	16	NA	TRBV7-8	TRBJ2-3	CASSSRDYSSTDTQYF	TGTGCCAGCAGCTCCCGGGACTACTCGAGCACAGATACGCAGTATTTT
NA	14	NA	TRBV29-1	TRBJ2-7	CSVGDGSYTYEQYF	TGCAGCGTTGGGGACGGGAGCTATACCTACGAGCAGTACTTC
TRBD1	13	NA	TRBV5-4	TRBJ1-5	CASGQGVGQPQHF	TGTGCCAGCGGACAGGGTGTGGGTCAGCCCCAGCATTTT
TRBD2	15	few	TRBV9	TRBJ2-7	CASSDGLAGIYEQYF	TGTGCCAGCAGCGACGGACTAGCGGGAATCTACGAGCAGTACTTC
NA	15	NA	TRBV4-1	TRBJ2-5	CASSQDGLIQETQYF	TGCGCCAGCAGCCAAGATGGGCTGATCCAAGAGACCCAGTACTTC
TRBD2	14	NA	TRBV27	TRBJ2-7	CASSSGTSSYEQYF	TGTGCCAGCAGTTCCGGGACTAGCTCCTACGAGCAGTACTTC
TRBD1	18	few	TRBV28	TRBJ2-7	CASSQVGGGGQGNYEQYF	TGTGCCAGCAGCCAAGTTGGTGGGGGAGGACAGGGGAATTACGAGCAGTACTTC
NA	12	NA	TRBV2	TRBJ1-1	CASPGGNTEAFF	TGTGCCAGCCCGGGGGGGAACACTGAAGCTTTCTTT
TRBD1	13	NA	TRBV15	TRBJ2-5	CATSSGGAETQYF	TGTGCCACCAGCTCAGGGGGCGCCGAGACCCAGTACTTC
TRBD1	16	few	TRBV30	TRBJ2-3	CAWSEVGTGVTDTQYF	TGTGCCTGGAGTGAGGTGGGGACAGGGGTAACAGATACGCAGTATTTT
NA	13	once	TRBV14	TRBJ2-7	CASSQGLRLKQYF	TGTGCCAGCAGCCAAGGACTCCGTCTAAAGCAGTACTTC
TRBD1	14	NA	TRBV30	TRBJ2-7	CAWSRDRGSYEQYF	TGTGCCTGGAGTCGCGACAGGGGATCCTACGAGCAGTACTTC
NA	15	NA	TRBV28	TRBJ1-1	CASSPHRELNTEAFF	TGTGCCAGCAGTCCCCACAGGGAACTGAACACTGAAGCTTTCTTT
NA	15	NA	TRBV9	TRBJ1-1	CASSVGPQVNTEAFF	TGTGCCAGCAGCGTAGGGCCCCAAGTTAACACTGAAGCTTTCTTT
TRBD1	15	few	TRBV7-2	TRBJ2-1	CASSQDRGGRNEQFF	TGTGCCAGCAGCCAAGACAGGGGAGGCCGCAATGAGCAGTTCTTC
TRBD2	16	NA	TRBV7-9	TRBJ2-3	CASSLGTSGYTDTQYF	TGTGCCAGCAGTTTGGGGACTAGCGGATACACAGATACGCAGTATTTT
TRBD1	15	NA	TRBV27	TRBJ1-4	CASRNSGTGAEKLFF	TGTGCCAGCCGTAATTCCGGGACAGGGGCCGAAAAACTGTTTTTT
TRBD2	11	NA	TRBV2	TRBJ2-7	CATRGGSEQYF	TGTGCCACCCGGGGGGGGTCCGAGCAGTACTTC
TRBD1	17	NA	TRBV27	TRBJ1-5	CASSPLRAGGRNQPQHF	TGTGCCAGCAGTCCCCTTCGGGCAGGGGGCCGAAATCAGCCCCAGCATTTT
NA	11	NA	TRBV6-5	TRBJ2-2	CASRTTGELFF	TGTGCCAGCAGGACAACTGGGGAGCTGTTTTTT
TRBD2	18	NA	TRBV29-1	TRBJ2-1	CSAVGGAQLAGAYNEQFF	TGCAGCGCTGTGGGGGGGGCGCAACTAGCGGGAGCTTACAATGAGCAGTTCTTC
NA	16	NA	TRBV5-1	TRBJ1-2	CASSLILGGTNYGYTF	TGCGCCAGCAGCTTAATCCTGGGGGGAACTAACTATGGCTACACCTTC
TRBD2	14	once	TRBV14	TRBJ2-7	CASSSSGLSYEQYF	TGTGCCAGCAGCTCTAGCGGGCTCTCCTACGAGCAGTACTTC
TRBD1	11	once	TRBV9	TRBJ2-3	CASSAPGQVYF	TGTGCCAGCAGCGCTCCGGGACAGGTGTATTTT
TRBD1	14	once	TRBV6-6	TRBJ1-1	CASSYQGAYTEAFF	TGTGCCAGCAGTTACCAGGGGGCCTACACTGAAGCTTTCTTT
TRBD1	17	NA	TRBV9	TRBJ2-1	CASSAGTGGSVPLGQFF	TGTGCCAGCAGCGCCGGGACAGGGGGCAGCGTGCCTCTGGGGCAGTTCTTC
TRBD1	15	NA	TRBV11-2	TRBJ2-7	CASSLPGQGWYEQYF	TGTGCCAGCAGCCTACCGGGACAGGGGTGGTACGAGCAGTACTTC